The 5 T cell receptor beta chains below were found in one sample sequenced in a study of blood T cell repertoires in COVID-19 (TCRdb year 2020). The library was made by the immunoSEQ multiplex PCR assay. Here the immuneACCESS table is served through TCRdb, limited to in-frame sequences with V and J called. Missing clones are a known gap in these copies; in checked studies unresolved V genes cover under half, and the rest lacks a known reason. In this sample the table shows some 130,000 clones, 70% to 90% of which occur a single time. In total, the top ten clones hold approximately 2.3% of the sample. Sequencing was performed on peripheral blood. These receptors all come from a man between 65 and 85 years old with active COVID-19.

The CDR3 DNA reads as TGTGCCAGCAGGGAGCGGGGACGACAGACTGAAGCTTTCTTT. It encodes CASRERGRQTEAFF. The chain carries TRBV6-5 and TRBJ1-1; perhaps TRBD1 as D (5 bases). CDR3 length: 14 amino acids. CDR1 is MNHEY and CDR2 is SVGAGI in the germline V gene. V lost 6 bases and J lost 5, with 16 bases in between.

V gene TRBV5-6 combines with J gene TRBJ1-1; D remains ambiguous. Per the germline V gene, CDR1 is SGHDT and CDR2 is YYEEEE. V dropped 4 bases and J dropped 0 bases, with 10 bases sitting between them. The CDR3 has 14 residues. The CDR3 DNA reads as TGTGCCAGCAGCCCCCAATACATGAACACTGAAGCTTTCTTT. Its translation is CASSPQYMNTEAFF.

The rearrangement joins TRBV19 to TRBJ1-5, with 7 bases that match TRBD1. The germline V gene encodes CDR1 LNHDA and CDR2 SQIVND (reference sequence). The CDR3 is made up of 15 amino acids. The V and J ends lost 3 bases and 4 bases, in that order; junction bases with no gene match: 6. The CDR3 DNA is TGTGCCAGTAGTATCCGGGACAGAACAAATCAGCCCCAGCATTTT. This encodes CASSIRDRTNQPQHF.

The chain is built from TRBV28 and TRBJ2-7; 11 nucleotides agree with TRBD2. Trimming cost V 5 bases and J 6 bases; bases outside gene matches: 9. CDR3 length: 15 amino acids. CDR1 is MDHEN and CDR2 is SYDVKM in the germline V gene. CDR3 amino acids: CASSPGLAATIEQYF. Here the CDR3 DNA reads TGTGCCAGCAGTCCGGGACTAGCGGCAACTATCGAGCAGTACTTC.

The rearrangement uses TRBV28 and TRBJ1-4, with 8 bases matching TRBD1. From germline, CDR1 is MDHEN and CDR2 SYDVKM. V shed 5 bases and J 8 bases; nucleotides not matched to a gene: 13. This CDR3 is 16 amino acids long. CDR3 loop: CASSIPLGQAGEKLFF. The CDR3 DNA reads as TGTGCCAGCAGTATCCCGTTGGGACAGGCGGGGGAAAAACTGTTTTTT.